The present T cell receptor (beta chain) was sequenced within a study of blood T cell repertoires in COVID-19. About the study: Samples came from the United States, Italy and Spain, spanning acute and convalescent COVID-19. T cells, B-cell-depleted T cells, or PBMCs provided the cDNA or gDNA that served as material.

The CDR3 loop spans 15 amino acids. The germline gives CDR1 MDHEN, CDR2 SYDVKM. The V gene lost 2 bases and the J gene lost 4 bases, with 12 bases spanning the gap. As originally analysed: Reference gene primer amplification gave nucleated cell count estimates. TCRdb keeps only in-frame clones here, not all; method: immunoSEQ multiplex PCR. V, J and clone size derive from that table, while D and trimming were established from the DNA sequence. The sample records roughly 50,000 clones, around 85% being singletons. Specimen: peripheral blood. The TCR sequence derives from a man aged 55 to 70 with acute or convalescent COVID-19. The V call is TRBV28, the J call TRBJ1-5; D unclear. The CDR3 loop reads CASSLRTGPNQPQHF. The CDR3 nucleotides are TGTGCCAGCAGTTTACGCACCGGTCCGAATCAGCCCCAGCATTTT.